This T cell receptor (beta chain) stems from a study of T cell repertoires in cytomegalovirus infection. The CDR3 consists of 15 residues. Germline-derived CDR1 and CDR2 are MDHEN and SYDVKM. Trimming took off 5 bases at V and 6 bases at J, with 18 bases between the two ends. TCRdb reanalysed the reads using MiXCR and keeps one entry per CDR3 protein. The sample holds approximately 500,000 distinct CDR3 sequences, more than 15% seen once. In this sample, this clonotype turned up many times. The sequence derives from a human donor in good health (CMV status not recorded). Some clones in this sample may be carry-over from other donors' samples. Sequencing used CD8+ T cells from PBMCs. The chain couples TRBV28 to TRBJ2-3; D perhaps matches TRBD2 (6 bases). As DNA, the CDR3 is TGTGCCAGCAGTCGTCTAGCGAGCCCGGGGGATACGCAGTATTTT. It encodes CASSRLASPGDTQYF.